One TCR beta chain is described in this entry. Per germline, CDR1 MDHEN and CDR2 SYDVKM. J lost 7 bases, V lost 7 bases, and 9 bases had no gene match. The CDR3 consists of 13 residues. The sample comes from a study of cytomegalovirus exposure and HLA in healthy donors. Primers included in the PCR were 60 Vbeta and 13 Jbeta primers. Method: immunoSEQ multiplex PCR; TCRdb's copy keeps in-frame clones and lacks some. This sample has 120,000 or so clones; around three quarters occur once, and the top ten carry 3.4%. The sequenced sample consisted of PBMCs. The receptor was isolated from a man between 25 and 39 years old in good health and CMV-seronegative. The chain has TRBV28 and TRBJ1-2, with 7 bases fitting TRBD1. CDR3 coding DNA: TGTGCCAGCACCCTCCAGGGGGACGGTGGCTACACCTTC. Residues: CASTLQGDGGYTF.